The 32 T cell receptor beta chains reported below all come from one sample, sequenced in a study of Graves' ophthalmopathy and Graves' hyperthyroidism. Using RNA transcripts, the TCR beta CDR3 regions were amplified. HTBI primers were used in a first-round RT-PCR, which preceded a second-round multiplex PCR. TCRdb reprocessed the multiplex PCR reads via MiXCR and lists one record per CDR3 protein. Here the sample spans hundreds of thousands of distinct CDR3 sequences, approximately 22% being singletons. The specimen sequenced was peripheral blood. These receptors came from a woman between 18 and 29 years old with stable Graves' hyperthyroidism. Some clones in this sample may be carry-over from other donors' samples.

Concerning this clonotype itself: Given a much more abundant clone one base away, this may be a read error. V gene TRBV6-1 combines with J gene TRBJ2-7; no clear D. The ends were cut back, 8 bases at V and 6 bases at J, with 14 bases in the middle. CDR3 length: 12 amino acids. Germline V lookup: CDR1 MNHNS, CDR2 SASEGT. CDR3 protein: CASGIMRVEQYF. The CDR3 nucleotides are TGTGCCAGCGGCATTATGCGAGTCGAGCAGTACTTC.

Ten or more counts support this clonotype. This chain joins TRBV4-2 and TRBJ1-2, with 7 bases identical to TRBD1. Germline CDR1 and CDR2: LGHNA and YNFKEQ. Trimming removed 0 bases from V and 2 bases from J; junction bases left unmatched: 6. This CDR3 has 16 residues. This CDR3 is CASSQEVGRGNYGYTF. The DNA of the CDR3 is TGTGCCAGCAGCCAAGAGGTTGGCAGGGGGAACTATGGCTACACCTTC.

This clonotype occurred many times. V and J are TRBV25-1 and TRBJ1-2; 8 bases match TRBD1. V lost 5 bases, J lost 4 bases, and 15 bases stayed unmatched. CDR3 length: 17 residues. CDR1 and CDR2 from the germline V gene are MGHDK and SYGVNS. For the CDR3, the DNA is TGTGCCAGCAGTTTAGCACGGGATCCAGGGGGCATCTATGGCTACACCTTC. This codes for CASSLARDPGGIYGYTF.

This chain links TRBV11-2 with TRBJ2-7; D is perhaps TRBD2 (5 bases). Between the trimmed V and J ends, which lost 3 bases and 0 bases, there was a span of 12 bases. Germline CDR1 SGHAT, CDR2 FQNNGV. CDR3 length: 15 amino acids. The CDR3: CASSLEAASSYEQYF. DNA of the CDR3: TGTGCCAGCAGCTTGGAAGCGGCGAGCTCCTACGAGCAGTACTTC.

This clonotype was picked up many times. This sequence joins TRBV11-1 and TRBJ2-7; maybe TRBD2 (5 bases). Trimming left V 3 bases short and J 2 bases short, with 11 bases between. Germline V gene data show CDR1 as SGHAT and CDR2 as FQDESV (reference sequence). The CDR3 sequence is 14 residues long. The CDR3 loop reads CASSFPSSPYEQYF. In DNA form, the CDR3 reads TGTGCCAGCAGCTTTCCTAGCTCACCCTACGAGCAGTACTTC. Looking up the rest from reference TRBV11-1 and TRBJ2-7 gives the full variable domain: EAEVAQSPRYKITEKSQAVAFWCDPISGHATLYWYRQILGQGPELLVQFQDESVVDDSQLPKDRFSAERLKGVDSTLKIQPAELGDSAMYLCASSFPSSPYEQYFGPGTRLTVT.

V is TRBV19 and J is TRBJ1-5; a possible D gene is TRBD1 (5 bases). Between the trimmed V and J ends, which lost 10 bases and 0 bases, there was a span of 16 bases. Germline V gene lookup returns CDR1 LNHDA and CDR2 SQIVND (reference sequence). The CDR3 runs to 15 residues. The CDR3 sequence is CATHQTVPSNQPQHF. CDR3 in DNA: TGTGCCACCCACCAGACAGTACCTAGCAATCAGCCCCAGCATTTT.

The chain carries TRBV6-5 and TRBJ2-7; TRBD1 or TRBD2 may be the D gene (5 bases each). CDR1 is MNHEY and CDR2 is SVGAGI in the germline V gene. V dropped 0 bases and J dropped 0 bases, with 12 bases sitting between them. The length of the CDR3 is 16 residues. The CDR3: CASSYSGTAYSYEQYF. In DNA form, the CDR3 reads TGTGCCAGCAGTTACTCTGGGACCGCATACTCCTACGAGCAGTACTTC.

The gene calls are TRBV9 and TRBJ1-2, with D possibly matching TRBD1 (5 bases). V lost 0 bases to trimming and J lost 8 bases, with 17 bases between them. CDR3 length: 15 amino acids. Germline lookup yields CDR1 SGDLS and CDR2 YYNGEE. The CDR3 DNA sequence: TGTGCCAGCAGCGTAGCAGGGCTTCTTGTGGAGGGCTACACCTTC. The encoded protein is CASSVAGLLVEGYTF.

This clonotype occurred many times. CDR3 in DNA: TGTGCCAGCAGCAGCGGTGGGGAGACCCAGTACTTC. This sequence encodes CASSSGGETQYF. The chain joins TRBV28 to TRBJ2-5, with D maybe TRBD2 (5 bases). Germline loops: CDR1 MDHEN, CDR2 SYDVKM. V lost 6 bases to trimming and J lost 5 bases, with 10 bases between them. The CDR3 has 12 residues.

This chain links TRBV6-1 with TRBJ2-7; D is unclear. The germline V and J ends were trimmed by 7 bases and 2 bases, with 9 bases remaining between them. CDR1 is MNHNS, CDR2 SASEGT, per germline. The CDR3 is 12 amino acids. Here the CDR3 reads CASMGTTYEQYF. The CDR3 region has the DNA TGTGCCAGCATGGGCACTACCTACGAGCAGTACTTC.

This clonotype was detected many times. This chain connects TRBV29-1 to TRBJ2-2; the match to TRBD2 covers 13 bases. Germline lookup yields CDR1 SQVTM and CDR2 ANQGSEA. J gave up 6 bases and V 8 bases, and 3 bases lay outside the gene matches. The length of the CDR3 is 13 residues. CDR3 protein: CSLTSGRAGELFF. The CDR3 nucleotides are TGCAGCCTAACTAGCGGGAGGGCCGGGGAGCTGTTTTTT.

The chain uses TRBV13 and TRBJ1-6; 8 bases align to TRBD1. The CDR3 length is 16 residues. The V gene end was trimmed by 3 bases and the J gene end by 7 bases; junction bases not matched to a gene: 8. Germline CDR1 PRHDT, CDR2 FYEKMQ (reference sequence). The CDR3 coding sequence is TGTGCCAGCAGCTTCCGGACAGGGTCAGGGAATTCACCCCTCCACTTT. It specifies CASSFRTGSGNSPLHF. The whole variable domain, remainder taken from reference TRBV13 and TRBJ1-6, is AAGVIQSPRHLIKEKRETATLKCYPIPRHDTVYWYQQGPGQDPQFLISFYEKMQSDKGSIPDRFSAQQFSDYHSELNMSSLELGDSALYFCASSFRTGSGNSPLHFGNGTRLTVT.

The table lists this clonotype with many counts. V is TRBV20-1 and J is TRBJ1-1; D is perhaps TRBD1 (5 bases). V lost 3 bases, J lost 7 bases, and 15 bases lay in between. From germline, CDR1 is DFQATT and CDR2 SNEGSKA (reference sequence). The length of the CDR3 is 13 residues. The CDR3 is CSASRPSGNEAFF. CDR3 bases: TGCAGTGCTAGCCGTCCGTCAGGGAATGAAGCTTTCTTT.

This clonotype was seen at least ten times. The rearrangement joins TRBV30 to TRBJ2-5; no reliable D call. Looked up from germline, CDR1 is GTSNPN and CDR2 is SVGIG (reference sequence). V dropped 3 bases and J dropped 4 bases, with 12 bases sitting between them. There are 13 residues in the CDR3. CDR3 in DNA: TGTGCCTGGAGGGTACCTAGTAGAGAGACCCAGTACTTC. Encoded protein: CAWRVPSRETQYF.

This clonotype was observed many times. The CDR3 spells CSAPGGDRGNQPQHF. For the CDR3, the DNA is TGCAGTGCTCCAGGTGGGGACAGGGGGAATCAGCCCCAGCATTTT. The rearrangement joins TRBV20-1 to TRBJ1-5; 11 bases are a match to TRBD1. This CDR3 has 15 residues. J lost 4 bases, V lost 5 bases, and 7 bases had no gene match. The germline CDR1 and CDR2 sequences are DFQATT and SNEGSKA (reference sequence).

There are many counts of this clonotype. This chain links TRBV15 with TRBJ2-2; D remains unclear. Trimming stripped 3 bases from V and 6 bases from J, with 11 bases between. The germline V gene has CDR1 LNHNV and CDR2 YYDKDF (reference sequence). The CDR3 runs to 14 residues. CDR3 protein: CATSSLSVSGELFF. CDR3 coding DNA: TGTGCCACCAGCAGCCTTTCAGTGTCCGGGGAGCTGTTTTTT.

The chain uses TRBV9 and TRBJ2-6, with D possibly TRBD2 on 6 matching bases. The germline CDR1 and CDR2 sequences are SGDLS and YYNGEE. Trimming took 5 bases from V and 0 from J, leaving 15 bases between them. CDR3 length: 17 residues. The chain's CDR3 is CASRAGTSTSGANVLTF. Written as DNA, the CDR3 is TGTGCCAGCAGGGCGGGGACCTCTACCTCTGGGGCCAACGTCCTGACTTTC.

There are many counts of this clonotype. The V and J genes are TRBV12-3 or TRBV12-4 and TRBJ1-3; 7 nucleotides align to TRBD1. V gave up 6 bases and J gave up 0 bases; unmatched junction bases: 2. The CDR3 extends over 14 amino acids. CDR3 region: CASRGGNSGNTIYF. The CDR3 nucleotides read TGTGCCAGCAGAGGGGGCAACTCTGGAAACACCATATATTTT.

This clonotype was seen ten or more times. This chain uses TRBV27 with TRBJ1-1; no clear D gene. Germline lookup yields CDR1 MNHEY and CDR2 SMNVEV (reference sequence). The V end lost 5 bases, the J end lost 2 bases, and 21 bases lay between the germline ends. The CDR3 runs 17 residues. CDR3: CASSTPRHGSPNTEAFF. The CDR3 DNA reads TGTGCCAGCAGTACCCCCCGCCACGGGAGCCCAAACACTGAAGCTTTCTTT.

The chain is built from TRBV19 and TRBJ1-1; D unresolved. V was shortened by 7 bases and J by 0 bases, with 18 bases between the two germline ends. CDR3 length: 16 residues. Per the germline V gene, CDR1 is LNHDA and CDR2 is SQIVND (reference sequence). The CDR3 bases are TGTGCCAGTATTCTATCCTCCGGGCGAATGAACACTGAAGCTTTCTTT. Translated: CASILSSGRMNTEAFF.

V usage is TRBV16 and J usage is TRBJ1-1; D perhaps matches TRBD1 (5 bases). Germline V gene lookup returns CDR1 KGHSY and CDR2 FQNENV. V was shortened by 2 bases and J by 6 bases, with 19 bases between the two germline ends. This CDR3 comprises 16 residues. In DNA, the CDR3 is TGTGCCAGCAGCCAAGTTTATGCGCAGGGTGGGGCTGAAGCTTTCTTT. It translates to CASSQVYAQGGAEAFF. Looking up the rest from reference TRBV16 and TRBJ1-1 gives the full variable domain: GEEVAQTPKHLVRGEGQKAKLYCAPIKGHSYVFWYQQVLKNEFKFLISFQNENVFDETGMPKERFSAKCLPNSPCSLEIQATKLEDSAVYFCASSQVYAQGGAEAFFGQGTRLTVV.

CDR3 DNA sequence: TGTGCCAGCAGTGGGAGCAGTGGGACAAATCAGCCCCAGCATTTT. Translating it yields CASSGSSGTNQPQHF. This chain connects TRBV25-1 to TRBJ1-5; D possibly corresponds to TRBD1 (6 bases). The CDR3 loop spans 15 amino acids. Deletions cut 4 bases from V and 4 bases from J, with 14 bases between. Per the germline V gene, CDR1 is MGHDK and CDR2 is SYGVNS.

This chain's CDR3 is CASSEEDSGANVLTF. As DNA, the CDR3 is TGTGCCAGCAGTGAAGAAGACTCTGGGGCCAACGTCCTGACTTTC. The rearrangement links TRBV6-1 to TRBJ2-6; D unclear. The CDR3 is 15 residues long. Trimming took off 1 base at V and 0 bases at J, with 4 bases between the two ends. Looked up from germline, CDR1 is MNHNS and CDR2 is SASEGT.

There are many counts of this clonotype. The V gene is TRBV6-5, the J gene TRBJ1-1; D is possibly TRBD1 (6 bases). With 7 bases removed from V and 0 bases from J, the gap between germline ends came to 12 bases. CDR3 length: 14 amino acids. The germline V gene has CDR1 MNHEY and CDR2 SVGAGI. The CDR3 DNA is TGTGCCAGCACCGAGGGACATCTGAACACTGAAGCTTTCTTT. The encoded protein is CASTEGHLNTEAFF.

This clonotype was recorded at least ten times. Written as DNA, the CDR3 is TGCAGCTTCAGGGGTGACGGCTACACCTTC. Translated, it gives CSFRGDGYTF. This rearrangement joins TRBV29-1 to TRBJ1-2; a weak D match, TRBD1 (6 bases). The CDR3 totals 10 residues. The V and J ends lost 8 bases and 8 bases respectively, with 12 bases between them. CDR1 is SQVTM, CDR2 ANQGSEA, per germline. Supplemented by reference TRBV29-1 and TRBJ1-2, the full variable domain reads SAVISQKPSRDICQRGTSLTIQCQVDSQVTMMFWYRQQPGQSLTLIATANQGSEATYESGFVIDKFPISRPNLTFSTLTVSNMSPEDSSIYLCSFRGDGYTFGSGTRLTVV.

Ten or more counts support this clonotype. The chain carries TRBV2 and TRBJ1-1; a possible D gene is TRBD1 (6 bases). The germline V gene encodes CDR1 SNHLY and CDR2 FYNNEI. The length of the CDR3 is 15 residues. V was cut by 4 bases and J by 6 bases, with 18 bases left in between. CDR3 region: CASSVGRGSSSEAFF. The CDR3 nucleotides are TGTGCCAGCAGTGTAGGTAGGGGGAGCTCGTCTGAAGCTTTCTTT.

The V gene is TRBV12-3 or TRBV12-4, the J gene TRBJ1-6; D is unresolved. The CDR3 is 21 residues long. The V end lost 2 bases, the J end lost 2 bases, and 25 bases lay between the germline ends. Here the CDR3 reads CASSLFISDSAGSAYNSPLHF. CDR3 sequence (DNA): TGTGCCAGCAGTTTATTTATTTCCGATTCGGCGGGGAGCGCCTATAATTCACCCCTCCACTTT.

This clonotype was observed many times. The V gene is TRBV4-1, the J gene TRBJ1-2; 10 bases map to TRBD1. V dropped 3 bases and J dropped 6; count of bases not matched to a gene: 4. Germline assignment: CDR1 MGHRA and CDR2 YSYEKL. The CDR3 has 14 amino acids. CDR3: CASSHGQGEDGYTF. CDR3 nucleotide sequence: TGCGCCAGCAGCCACGGACAGGGGGAGGATGGCTACACCTTC.

The rearrangement uses TRBV4-2 and TRBJ2-3; TRBD2 matches at 9 bases. The CDR3 extends over 15 amino acids. The junction had 10 bases not matched to a gene; V was cut back by 5 bases and J by 7 bases. Germline V gives CDR1 LGHNA, CDR2 YNFKEQ. CDR3 in DNA: TGTGCCAGCAGCTATACTAGCGGGTTTTTGAATACGCAGTATTTT. Protein sequence: CASSYTSGFLNTQYF.

The V gene is TRBV6-1, the J gene TRBJ1-1; TRBD1 aligns across 7 bases. The CDR3 runs 14 residues. Per germline, CDR1 MNHNS and CDR2 SASEGT. Trimming at V came to 8 bases and at J to 5 bases, leaving 11 bases not matched to a gene. This CDR3 reads CASSRDRASTEAFF. CDR3 sequence (DNA): TGTGCCAGCTCCCGGGACAGAGCTTCGACTGAAGCTTTCTTT.

This clonotype was recorded many times. The genes are TRBV6-2 or TRBV6-3 and TRBJ2-6; TRBD1 agrees at 10 bases. The length of the CDR3 is 18 residues. V was pared by 2 bases and J by 1 base, with 5 bases of the junction left unmatched. Germline values: CDR1 MNHEY, CDR2 SVGEGT. CDR3 nucleotides: TGTGCCAGCAGTTACACGGGACAGGGGAAATCTGGGGCCAACGTCCTGACTTTC. Residues: CASSYTGQGKSGANVLTF.

V is TRBV20-1 and J is TRBJ1-1; no clear D. This CDR3 is built from 13 residues. The V gene's germline CDR1 is DFQATT and CDR2 SNEGSKA (reference sequence). V dropped 2 bases and J dropped 1 base, with 8 bases sitting between them. The CDR3: CSARYRKNTEAFF. The CDR3 nucleotides are TGCAGTGCTAGATACCGGAAGAACACTGAAGCTTTCTTT.